This TCR beta chain came from a study of cytomegalovirus exposure and HLA in healthy donors. The PCR had 60 Vbeta and 13 Jbeta primers. Data came from immunoSEQ multiplex PCR; TCRdb stores just in-frame clones and leaves some out. The sample records about 180,000 clones, 80% being singletons. Germline V gives CDR1 MGHRA, CDR2 YSYEKL. This CDR3 is 18 amino acids long. The V segment lost 0 bases and the J segment 1 base; nucleotides outside the gene matches: 9. The sequenced sample was PBMCs. The clonotype was recovered from a man younger than 45 in good health and CMV-seronegative. This sequence joins TRBV4-1 and TRBJ2-5; 9 bases map to TRBD1. Here the CDR3 DNA reads TGCGCCAGCAGCCAAGATGGGGGACAGGGAAGAGTCCAAGAGACCCAGTACTTC. Residues: CASSQDGGQGRVQETQYF.